This T cell receptor (beta chain) is from a study of vaccination effects on CD4 cells after COVID-19. On this clone: Its cognate antigen is unknown.

Data came from immunoSEQ multiplex PCR; TCRdb stores just in-frame clones and leaves some out. This sample has about 61,000 clones; more than 70% occur once, and the top ten carry roughly 1.2%. Findings and caveats of the study: Just 1 of 255 vaccine-induced clones in healthy recipients was cross-reactive.

Expansion with viral peptide pools was applied to antigen-specific CD4+ T cells by the ViraFEST assay prior to sequencing. Scientists isolated CD4+ T cells after an approximately 10-day culture period ended. Participants completed two doses of the BNT162b2 or mRNA-1273 vaccine. Germline lookup yields CDR1 SGHKS and CDR2 YYEKEE (reference sequence). V lost 4 bases, J lost 3 bases, and 8 bases stayed unmatched. The CDR3 spans 16 residues. This receptor was obtained from a human donor who received a COVID-19 vaccine. The chain recombines TRBV5-5 with TRBJ2-1, with 9 positions matching TRBD1. The sequencing used CD4+ T cells from PBMCs cultured with HCoV-229E spike peptides, collected after COVID-19 vaccination. In nucleotides, the CDR3 is TGTGCCAGCAGCCGGGGACAGGGAGGGATCTACAATGAGCAGTTCTTC. It encodes CASSRGQGGIYNEQFF. Drawing the rest from reference TRBV5-5 and TRBJ2-1, the complete variable domain is DAGVTQSPTHLIKTRGQQVTLRCSPISGHKSVSWYQQVLGQGPQFIFQYYEKEERGRGNFPDRFSARQFPNYSSELNVNALLLGDSALYLCASSRGQGGIYNEQFFGPGTRLTVL.